This T cell receptor beta chain was identified during a study of OX40 agonist ivuxolimab in advanced cancers. The protocol was immunoSEQ multiplex PCR, while the TCRdb copy is restricted to in-frame clones and leaves out a portion. The sample shows roughly 77,000 clones, 85% to 95% of them seen only once. Sampling times: baseline, cycle 4 day 1, cycle 7 day 1. As concerns this clone: What it recognizes is unknown.

V was cut by 3 bases and J by 9 bases, with 18 bases left in between. This CDR3 contains 14 residues. Germline V gene data show CDR1 as SEHNR and CDR2 as FQNEAQ (reference sequence). Study-wide findings and caveats: Mean expanded clone counts were higher in CD8+ than CD4+ T cells.

The sequence was collected from an adult with an advanced solid tumor such as melanoma, head and neck, liver or kidney cancer. Sample: CD4+ or CD8+ T cells sorted from blood, taken in a trial of the OX40 agonist ivuxolimab. The rearrangement uses TRBV7-9 and TRBJ2-7, with D maybe TRBD1 (6 bases). The DNA of the CDR3 is TGTGCCAGCAGCTTTAGTACAGGGATTACGGTGCAGTACTTC. It yields the protein CASSFSTGITVQYF.